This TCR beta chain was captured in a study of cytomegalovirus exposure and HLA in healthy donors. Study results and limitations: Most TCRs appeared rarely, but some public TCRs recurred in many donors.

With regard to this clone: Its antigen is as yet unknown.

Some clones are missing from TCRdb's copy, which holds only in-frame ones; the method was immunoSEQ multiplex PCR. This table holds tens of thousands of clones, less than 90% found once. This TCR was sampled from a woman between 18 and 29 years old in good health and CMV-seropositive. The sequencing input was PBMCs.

CDR3 in amino acids: CASSQEHNGAIYQETQYF. As DNA, the CDR3 is TGTGCCAGCAGCCAGGAACACAATGGGGCCATTTACCAAGAGACCCAGTACTTC. The rearrangement joins TRBV4-2 to TRBJ2-5; D possibly corresponds to TRBD1 (5 bases). The germline CDR1 and CDR2 sequences are LGHNA and YNFKEQ. Trimming cost V 3 bases and J 0 bases, with 20 bases left between them. The CDR3 has 18 residues.